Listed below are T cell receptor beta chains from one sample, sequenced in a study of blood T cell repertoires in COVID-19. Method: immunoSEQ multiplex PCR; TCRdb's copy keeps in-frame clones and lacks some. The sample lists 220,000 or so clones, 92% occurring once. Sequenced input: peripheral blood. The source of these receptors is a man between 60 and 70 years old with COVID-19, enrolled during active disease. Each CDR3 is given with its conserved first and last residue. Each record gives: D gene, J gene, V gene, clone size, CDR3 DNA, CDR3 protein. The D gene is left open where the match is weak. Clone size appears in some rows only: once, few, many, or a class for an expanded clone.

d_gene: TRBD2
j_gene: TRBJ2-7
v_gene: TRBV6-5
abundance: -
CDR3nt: TGTGCCAGCAGAACTAGCGGTTCAGACTACGAGCAGTACTTC
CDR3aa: CASRTSGSDYEQYF

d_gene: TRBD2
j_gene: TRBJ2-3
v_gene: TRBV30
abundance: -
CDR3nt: TGTGCCTGGAGTGGACTAGCGGGAGGGGATACGCAGTATTTT
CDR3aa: CAWSGLAGGDTQYF

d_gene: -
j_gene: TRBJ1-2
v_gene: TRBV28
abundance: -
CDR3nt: TGTGCCAGCAGTTTAACAGCTAACTATGGCTACACCTTC
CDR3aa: CASSLTANYGYTF

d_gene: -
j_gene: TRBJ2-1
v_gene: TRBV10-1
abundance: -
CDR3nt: TGCGCCAGCAGTGAGTCGGGCAGGGTCAATGAGCAGTTCTTC
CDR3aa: CASSESGRVNEQFF

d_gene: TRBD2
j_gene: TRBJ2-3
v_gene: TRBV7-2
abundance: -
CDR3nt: TGTGCCAGCAGCGAGACTAGCGGAGCCTTCACAGATACGCAGTATTTT
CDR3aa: CASSETSGAFTDTQYF

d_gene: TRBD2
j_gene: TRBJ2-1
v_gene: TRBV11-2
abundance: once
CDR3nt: TGTGCCAGCTCTGGGGCTAGCGGGAGAGGTGAGCAGTTCTTC
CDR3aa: CASSGASGRGEQFF

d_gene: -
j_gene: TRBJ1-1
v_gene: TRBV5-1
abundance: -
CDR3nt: TGCGCCAGCACAGGGTTGACGAACACTGAAGCTTTCTTT
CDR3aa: CASTGLTNTEAFF

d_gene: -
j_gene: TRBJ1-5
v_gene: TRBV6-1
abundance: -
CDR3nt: TGTGCCAGCAGTGACGGGAATCAGCCCCAGCATTTT
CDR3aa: CASSDGNQPQHF

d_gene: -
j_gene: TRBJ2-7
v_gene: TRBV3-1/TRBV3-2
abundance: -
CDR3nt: TGTGCCAGCAGCCCTCCCAGAGGGGGTCACCTACTCCAGGACGAGCAGTACTTC
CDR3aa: CASSPPRGGHLLQDEQYF

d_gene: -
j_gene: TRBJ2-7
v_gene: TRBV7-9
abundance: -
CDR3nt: TGTGCCAGCAGCCCGGACAGTTGGGAGCAGTACTTC
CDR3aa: CASSPDSWEQYF

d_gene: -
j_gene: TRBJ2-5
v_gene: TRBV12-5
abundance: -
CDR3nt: TGTGCTAGTGGTTTGGGGAGGTCGGCAGTAGAGACCCAGTACTTC
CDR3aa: CASGLGRSAVETQYF

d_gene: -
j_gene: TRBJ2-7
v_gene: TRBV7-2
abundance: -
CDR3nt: TGTGCCAGCAGCTCTCAAGGGGGCTCCTACGAGCAGTACTTC
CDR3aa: CASSSQGGSYEQYF

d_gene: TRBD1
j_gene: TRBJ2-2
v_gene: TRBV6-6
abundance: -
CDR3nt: TGTGCCAGCAGTTACGGGGACAGTCAATCCGGGGAGCTGTTTTTT
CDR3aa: CASSYGDSQSGELFF

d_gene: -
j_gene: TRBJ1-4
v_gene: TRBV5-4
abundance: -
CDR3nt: TGTGCCAGCAGCTTGAACAGGATCGAAAAACTGTTTTTT
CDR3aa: CASSLNRIEKLFF

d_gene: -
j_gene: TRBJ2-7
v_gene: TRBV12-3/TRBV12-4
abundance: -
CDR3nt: TGTGCCAGCAGTTTTCAGGAAACCTACGAGCAGTACTTC
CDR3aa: CASSFQETYEQYF

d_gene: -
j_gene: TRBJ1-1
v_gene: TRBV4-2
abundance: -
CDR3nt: TGTGCCAGCAGCCAACGGTCCACTGAAGCTTTCTTT
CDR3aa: CASSQRSTEAFF

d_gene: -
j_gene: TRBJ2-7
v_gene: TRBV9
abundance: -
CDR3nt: TGTGCCAGCAGCGCAGAACAGGCTCCTTTAAGGGGGGAGCAGTACTTC
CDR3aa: CASSAEQAPLRGEQYF

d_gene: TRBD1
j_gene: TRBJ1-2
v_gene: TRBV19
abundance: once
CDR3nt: TGTGCCAGTAGTATGTCAGGGGGCGCAGTAAACTATGGTTACACCTTC
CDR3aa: CASSMSGGAVNYGYTF

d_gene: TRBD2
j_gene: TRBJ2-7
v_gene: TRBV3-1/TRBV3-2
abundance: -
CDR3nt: TGTGCCAGCAGCCAAGTGGTAGCGGGAGCCCACGAGCAGTACTTC
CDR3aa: CASSQVVAGAHEQYF

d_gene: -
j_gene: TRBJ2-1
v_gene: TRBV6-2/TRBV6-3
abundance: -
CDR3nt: TGTGCCAGCAGTTACGCGGAGAACAATGAGCAGTTCTTC
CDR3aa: CASSYAENNEQFF

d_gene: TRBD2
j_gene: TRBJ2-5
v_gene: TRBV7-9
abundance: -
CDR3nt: TGTGCCAGCAGCTTACCCGCGGGGGAGCACCAAGAGACCCAGTACTTC
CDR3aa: CASSLPAGEHQETQYF

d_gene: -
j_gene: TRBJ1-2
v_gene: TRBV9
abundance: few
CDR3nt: TGTGCCAGCAGCGTAGTCAGGGGCCAGTACACCTTC
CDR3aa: CASSVVRGQYTF

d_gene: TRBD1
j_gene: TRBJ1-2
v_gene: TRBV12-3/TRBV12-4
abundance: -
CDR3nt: TGTGCCAGCTCGGGACAGTTGGTGGTTGGCTACACCTTC
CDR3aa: CASSGQLVVGYTF

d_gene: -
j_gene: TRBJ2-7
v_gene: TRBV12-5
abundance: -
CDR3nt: TGTGCTAGTGGTTTGTATCGCGGTTCCTACGAGCAGTACTTC
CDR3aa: CASGLYRGSYEQYF

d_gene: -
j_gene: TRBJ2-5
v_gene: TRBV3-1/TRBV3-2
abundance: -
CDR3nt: TGTGCCAGCAGCCACCCGGCGGGGGAGACCCAGTACTTC
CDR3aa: CASSHPAGETQYF

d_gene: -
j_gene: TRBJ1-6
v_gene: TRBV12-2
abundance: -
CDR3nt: TGTGCAAGTCGTGCGTTAAGTCGGGACAGGGACAGCTCCTATAATTCACCCCTCCACTTT
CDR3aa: CASRALSRDRDSSYNSPLHF

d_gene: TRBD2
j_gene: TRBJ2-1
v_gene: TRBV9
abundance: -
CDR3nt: TGTGCCAGCAGCGTAGGGTCTAGCGGGAGGCAGACTTACAGCTACAATGAGCAGTTCTTC
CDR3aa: CASSVGSSGRQTYSYNEQFF

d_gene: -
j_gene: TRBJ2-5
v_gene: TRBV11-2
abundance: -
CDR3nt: TGTGCCAGCAGCTTGAGGGGGGGATCGTGGCGTAAAGAGACCCAGTACTTC
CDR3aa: CASSLRGGSWRKETQYF

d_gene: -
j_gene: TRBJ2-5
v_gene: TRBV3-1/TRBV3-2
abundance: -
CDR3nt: TGTGCCAGCAGCACGGGACATCAGATCCAAGAGACCCAGTACTTC
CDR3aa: CASSTGHQIQETQYF

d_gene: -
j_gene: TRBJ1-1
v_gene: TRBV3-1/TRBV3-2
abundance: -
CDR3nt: TGTGCCAGCAGCCTTACACGAAACACTGAAGCTTTCTTT
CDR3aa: CASSLTRNTEAFF

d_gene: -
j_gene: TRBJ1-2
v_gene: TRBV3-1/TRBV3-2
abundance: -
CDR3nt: TGTGCCAGCAGCCAAGCTCTAGGGGACTATGGCTACACCTTC
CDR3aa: CASSQALGDYGYTF

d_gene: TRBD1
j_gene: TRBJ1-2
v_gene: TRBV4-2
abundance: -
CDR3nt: TGTGCCAGCAGCCAAGAAAGGAACAGGGGGGTTTATGGCTACACCTTC
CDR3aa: CASSQERNRGVYGYTF

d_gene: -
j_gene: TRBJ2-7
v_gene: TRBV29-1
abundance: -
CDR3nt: TGCAGCGTTGAAGGGCGGACACGTACAGGCTACGAGCAGTACTTC
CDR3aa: CSVEGRTRTGYEQYF

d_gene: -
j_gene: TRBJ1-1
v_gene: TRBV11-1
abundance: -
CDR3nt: TGTGCCAGCACCCGGGGAGGTTACACTGAAGCTTTCTTT
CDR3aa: CASTRGGYTEAFF

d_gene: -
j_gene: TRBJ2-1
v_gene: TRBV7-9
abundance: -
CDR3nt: TGTGCCAGCAGCTTAGGGACTCGGAGCTCCTACAATGAGCAGTTCTTC
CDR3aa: CASSLGTRSSYNEQFF

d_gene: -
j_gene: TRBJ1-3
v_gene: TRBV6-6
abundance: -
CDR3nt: TGTGCCAGCAGTGACGGGACAAACTCTGGAAACACCATATATTTT
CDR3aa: CASSDGTNSGNTIYF

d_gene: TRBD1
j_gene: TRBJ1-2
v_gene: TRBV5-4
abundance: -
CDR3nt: TGTGCCAGCAGCTTGGGTCTCTCCGGACAGGGGAATTCTGGCTACACCTTC
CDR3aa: CASSLGLSGQGNSGYTF

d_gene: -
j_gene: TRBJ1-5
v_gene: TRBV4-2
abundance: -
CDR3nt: TGTGCCAGCACTGGAGGGCGCAATCAGCCCCAGCATTTT
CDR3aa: CASTGGRNQPQHF

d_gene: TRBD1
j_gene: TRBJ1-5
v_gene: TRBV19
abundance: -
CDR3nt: TGTGCCAGTAGTAAAGCCGGGACAGGGTATCAGCCCCAGCATTTT
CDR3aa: CASSKAGTGYQPQHF

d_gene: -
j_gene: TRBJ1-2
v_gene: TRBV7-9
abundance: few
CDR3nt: TGTGCCAGCAGCTTAGCAGGGGCTAGGGCTAACTATGGCTACACCTTC
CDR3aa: CASSLAGARANYGYTF